The rows below give T cell receptor beta chains drawn from one sample of a study of T-cell memory formation after mild COVID-19. Via MiXCR, TCRdb re-called the 5' RACE reads, giving one row per CDR3 protein. The sample holds 400,000 or so distinct CDR3 sequences; approximately 20% are singletons and the top ten take approximately 8.1%. The sequenced material came from PBMCs or a T cell subset sorted from them (not recorded which). The receptors shown here come from an adult woman who had mild COVID-19 (a few samples of this study predate the infection). Cell type and time point are not known. Both conserved end residues are part of each CDR3. Fields, in order: clone size, J gene, V gene, D gene, CDR3 protein. A D gene is named only where the DNA matches it firmly. Clone size is shown for a subset of rows, as once, few, many or a class of expanded clone.

-,TRBJ1-5,TRBV6-1,TRBD1,CASSDWTGGNQPQHF
-,TRBJ2-3,TRBV11-2,-,CASSAGPYTDTQYF
many,TRBJ1-1,TRBV5-1,TRBD1,CASSLDGGTGASEAFF
-,TRBJ1-4,TRBV5-1,-,CASSFGGTNEKLFF
few,TRBJ2-5,TRBV7-9,TRBD2,CASSLVTTSGGQKETQYF
few,TRBJ2-5,TRBV12-3/TRBV12-4,-,CASSPLVRQETQYF
-,TRBJ2-7,TRBV9,-,CASSVDGGRIDEQYF
-,TRBJ1-5,TRBV28,-,CASSLTVSNQPQHF
-,TRBJ1-2,TRBV6-1,TRBD1,CASRGQGGVLVLGGYTF
few,TRBJ2-7,TRBV27,-,CASSGPGRGSYEQYF
-,TRBJ1-1,TRBV9,-,CASSPGSLATEAFF
few,TRBJ2-5,TRBV9,-,CASSVTSRETQYF
-,TRBJ2-7,TRBV2,-,CASSRRDSYEQYF
few,TRBJ1-6,TRBV24-1,-,CARHNSPLHF
few,TRBJ2-7,TRBV20-1,-,CSARDPGGEGYEQYF
-,TRBJ2-1,TRBV7-3,-,CASSLTPDSSYNEQFF
-,TRBJ2-7,TRBV20-1,-,CSAVRMRLYEQYF
-,TRBJ1-1,TRBV11-3,TRBD1,CASSRGTGIKVTEAFF
few,TRBJ2-5,TRBV6-1,TRBD1,CASGDRAETQYF
-,TRBJ2-5,TRBV5-1,-,CASSFGPRDEETQYF
few,TRBJ2-1,TRBV5-1,TRBD1,CASSLAARGLDEQFF
-,TRBJ1-3,TRBV7-9,TRBD1,CASSYRRGQLASGNTIYF
few,TRBJ1-1,TRBV14,-,CASSLERTARTEAFF
few,TRBJ1-2,TRBV5-5,TRBD1,CASTKDRNYGYTF
-,TRBJ2-7,TRBV7-2,TRBD2,CASSPSGAIYEQYF
-,TRBJ2-3,TRBV4-2,TRBD2,CASSQAPSGSSADTQYF
-,TRBJ2-3,TRBV2,-,CASSALRADTQYF
-,TRBJ2-1,TRBV7-8,TRBD2,CASSLYKRESNEQFF
many,TRBJ2-7,TRBV6-5,TRBD2,CASSTTSGSFEQYF
-,TRBJ2-1,TRBV7-9,TRBD2,CASKTPLSGGAGEFDNEQFF
-,TRBJ2-1,TRBV6-5,-,CASRYHNEQFF
few,TRBJ1-5,TRBV5-1,-,CASSSKQCFQPQHF
many,TRBJ2-1,TRBV29-1,-,CSAAHKEQFF
-,TRBJ2-2,TRBV15,-,CATSRGGLQIGGYTGELFF
-,TRBJ2-7,TRBV20-1,TRBD2,CSARGTSGNSYEQYF
-,TRBJ2-6,TRBV18,-,CASSPLSGSGANVLTF
-,TRBJ1-2,TRBV12-3/TRBV12-4,-,CASSSGRPYTF
-,TRBJ1-1,TRBV12-3/TRBV12-4,-,CASNLRRNTEAFF